This T cell receptor beta chain appears in the sequencing data of a study of neurological immune-mediated disorders. Many counts were recorded for this clonotype. The method for making cDNA was 5'RACE, and it used 10-nucleotide random UMIs. Using its own MiXCR run on the 5' RACE reads, TCRdb lists one record per CDR3 protein. The table lists about 21,000 distinct CDR3 sequences, approximately 6.2% of them singletons. Maryland, USA blood bank volunteers served as healthy controls. The sorted libraries started from about 950,000 CD4+ or CD8+ T cells. V was clipped by 2 bases and J by 6 bases; unmatched bases: 10. The length of the CDR3 is 16 residues. Looked up from germline, CDR1 is MNHEY and CDR2 is SVGAGI.

The clonotype originates from a man younger than 35 in good health. Sequencing was carried out using CD8+ T cells from blood. This chain connects TRBV6-5 to TRBJ1-1; TRBD1 agrees at 9 bases. DNA of the CDR3: TGTGCCAGCAGTTACGGCCCGCGAGGGACAGGGCCTGAAGCTTTCTTT. Its protein product is CASSYGPRGTGPEAFF.